This T cell receptor beta chain was sequenced for a study of early T cells in non-severe SARS-CoV-2 infection. Each single cDNA molecule received a unique molecular identifier. TCRdb itself ran the 5' RACE reads through MiXCR, one entry per CDR3 protein. The data contain tens of thousands of distinct CDR3 sequences, 13% of them singletons. Trimming stripped 8 bases from V and 1 base from J, with 11 bases between. Per the germline V gene, CDR1 is LNHNV and CDR2 is YYDKDF (reference sequence). The CDR3 contains 13 residues. This TCR came from an adult who was a healthcare worker with PCR-confirmed SARS-CoV-2 infection or an uninfected control (not recorded which). The sequenced sample was whole blood. This chain links TRBV15 with TRBJ1-1; possible D gene TRBD1, 5 bases. In nucleotides, the CDR3 is TGTGCCACCGCGAACAGGAAGAACACTGAAGCTTTCTTT. Translating gives CATANRKNTEAFF.